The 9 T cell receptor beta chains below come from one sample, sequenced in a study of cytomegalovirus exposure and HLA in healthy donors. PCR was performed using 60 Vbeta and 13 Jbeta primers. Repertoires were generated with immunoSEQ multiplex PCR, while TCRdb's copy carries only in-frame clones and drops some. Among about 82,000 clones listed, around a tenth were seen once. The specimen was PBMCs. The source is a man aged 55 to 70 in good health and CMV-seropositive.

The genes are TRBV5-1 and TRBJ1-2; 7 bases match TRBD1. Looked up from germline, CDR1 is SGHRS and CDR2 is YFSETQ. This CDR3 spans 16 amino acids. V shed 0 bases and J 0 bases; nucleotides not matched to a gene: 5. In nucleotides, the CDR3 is TGCGCCAGCAGCTTGGCCTGGGGGACAGCTAACTATGGCTACACCTTC. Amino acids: CASSLAWGTANYGYTF. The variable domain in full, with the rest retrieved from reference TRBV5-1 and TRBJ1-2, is KAGVTQTPRYLIKTRGQQVTLSCSPISGHRSVSWYQQTPGQGLQFLFEYFSETQRNKGNFPGRFSGRQFSNSRSEMNVSTLELGDSALYLCASSLAWGTANYGYTFGSGTRLTVV.

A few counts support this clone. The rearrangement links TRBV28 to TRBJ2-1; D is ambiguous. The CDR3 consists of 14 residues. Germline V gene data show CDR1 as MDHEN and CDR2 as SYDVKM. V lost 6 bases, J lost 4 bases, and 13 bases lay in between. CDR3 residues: CASRRPPGYNEQFF. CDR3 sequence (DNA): TGTGCCAGCAGGCGACCGCCGGGTTACAATGAGCAGTTCTTC.

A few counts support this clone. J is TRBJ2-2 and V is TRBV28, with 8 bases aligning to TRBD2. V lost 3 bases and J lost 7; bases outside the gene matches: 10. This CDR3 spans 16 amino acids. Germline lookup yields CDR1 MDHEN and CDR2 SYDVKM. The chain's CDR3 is CASSFLGGGIGGELFF. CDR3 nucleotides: TGTGCCAGCAGTTTCCTCGGGGGGGGGATCGGCGGGGAGCTGTTTTTT. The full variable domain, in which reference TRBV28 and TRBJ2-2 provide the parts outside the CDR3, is DVKVTQSSRYLVKRTGEKVFLECVQDMDHENMFWYRQDPGLGLRLIYFSYDVKMKEKGDIPEGYSVSREKKERFSLILESASTNQTSMYLCASSFLGGGIGGELFFGEGSRLTVL.

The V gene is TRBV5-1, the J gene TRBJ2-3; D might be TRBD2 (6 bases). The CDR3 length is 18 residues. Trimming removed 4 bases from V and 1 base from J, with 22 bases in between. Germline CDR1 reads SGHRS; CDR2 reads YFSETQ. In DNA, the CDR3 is TGCGCCAGCAGCCCAACGGGACCCCCTAGCGCCGGCACAGATACGCAGTATTTT. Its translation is CASSPTGPPSAGTDTQYF.

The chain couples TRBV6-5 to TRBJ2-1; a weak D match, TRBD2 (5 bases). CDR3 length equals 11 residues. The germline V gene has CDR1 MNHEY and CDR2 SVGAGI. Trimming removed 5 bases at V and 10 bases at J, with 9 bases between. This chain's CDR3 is CASSRTGEQFF. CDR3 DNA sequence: TGTGCCAGCAGTCGGACGGGGGAGCAGTTCTTC.

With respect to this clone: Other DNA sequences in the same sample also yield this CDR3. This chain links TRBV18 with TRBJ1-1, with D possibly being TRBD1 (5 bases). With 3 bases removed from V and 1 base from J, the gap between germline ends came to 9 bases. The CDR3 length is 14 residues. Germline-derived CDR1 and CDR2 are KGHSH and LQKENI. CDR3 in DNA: TGTGCCAGCTCACCCGGGCAGGGGAACACTGAAGCTTTCTTT. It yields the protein CASSPGQGNTEAFF.

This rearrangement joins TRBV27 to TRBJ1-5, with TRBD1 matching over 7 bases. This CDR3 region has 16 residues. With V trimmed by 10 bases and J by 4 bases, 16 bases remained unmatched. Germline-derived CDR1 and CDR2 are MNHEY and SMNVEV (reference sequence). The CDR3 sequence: CAICWGDRLFNQPQHF. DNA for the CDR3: TGTGCCATCTGCTGGGGGGACAGATTATTTAATCAGCCCCAGCATTTT.

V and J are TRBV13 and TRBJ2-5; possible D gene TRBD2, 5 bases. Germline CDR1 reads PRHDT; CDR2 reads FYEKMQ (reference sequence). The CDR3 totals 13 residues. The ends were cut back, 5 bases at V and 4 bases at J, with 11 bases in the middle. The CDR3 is CASSPEGRETQYF. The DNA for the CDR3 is TGTGCCAGCAGCCCCGAGGGCCGAGAGACCCAGTACTTC.

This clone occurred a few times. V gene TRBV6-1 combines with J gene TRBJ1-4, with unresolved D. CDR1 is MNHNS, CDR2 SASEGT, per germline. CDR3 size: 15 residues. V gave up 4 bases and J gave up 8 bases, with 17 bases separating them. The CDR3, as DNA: TGTGCCAGCAGTGGTGACCTGTCCCCGGGGGAAAAACTGTTTTTT. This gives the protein CASSGDLSPGEKLFF.